This T cell receptor (beta chain) was identified during a study of shared clonotypes between healthy human individuals. Measured with immunoSEQ multiplex PCR; TCRdb has only the in-frame clones, and not every one. The table has fewer than 700,000 clones, around 80% seen once; the top ten hold around 12%. Trimming cost V 4 bases and J 2 bases, with 18 bases left between them. The germline CDR1 and CDR2 sequences are SGHTS and YDEGEE. The CDR3 runs 17 residues. Donors comprised healthy HIV-negative adults lacking recent acute infections or vaccinations. The study drew all its donors from Caucasian adults living in Nashville, Tennessee. In its sample, this clone was seen many times.

The receptor was derived from a woman aged 40-49 years in good health. Some clones in this sample may be carry-over from other donors' samples. Sequencing used PBMCs. V gene TRBV5-8 combines with J gene TRBJ2-2, with D possibly TRBD2 on 6 matching bases. CDR3 residues: CASSPRRGPLNTGELFF. For the CDR3, the DNA is TGTGCCAGCAGCCCCCGGAGGGGCCCATTAAACACCGGGGAGCTGTTTTTT.